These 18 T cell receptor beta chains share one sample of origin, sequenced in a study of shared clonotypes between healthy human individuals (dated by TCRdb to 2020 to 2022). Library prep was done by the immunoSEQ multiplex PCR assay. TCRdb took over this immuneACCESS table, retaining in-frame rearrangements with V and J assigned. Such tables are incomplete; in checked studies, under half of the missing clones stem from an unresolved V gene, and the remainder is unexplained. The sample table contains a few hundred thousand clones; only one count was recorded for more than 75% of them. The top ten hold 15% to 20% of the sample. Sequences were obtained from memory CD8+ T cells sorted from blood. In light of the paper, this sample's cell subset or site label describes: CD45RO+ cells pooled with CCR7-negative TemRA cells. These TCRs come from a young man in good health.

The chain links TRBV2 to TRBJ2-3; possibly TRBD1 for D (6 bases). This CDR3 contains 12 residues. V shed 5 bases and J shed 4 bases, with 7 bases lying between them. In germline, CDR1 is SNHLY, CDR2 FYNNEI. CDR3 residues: CASSPGADTQYF. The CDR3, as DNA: TGTGCCAGCAGTCCAGGGGCAGATACGCAGTATTTT. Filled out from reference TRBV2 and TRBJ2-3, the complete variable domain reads EPEVTQTPSHQVTQMGQEVILRCVPISNHLYFYWYRQILGQKVEFLVSFYNNEISEKSEIFDDQFSVERPDGSNFTLKIRSTKLEDSAMYFCASSPGADTQYFGPGTRLTVL.

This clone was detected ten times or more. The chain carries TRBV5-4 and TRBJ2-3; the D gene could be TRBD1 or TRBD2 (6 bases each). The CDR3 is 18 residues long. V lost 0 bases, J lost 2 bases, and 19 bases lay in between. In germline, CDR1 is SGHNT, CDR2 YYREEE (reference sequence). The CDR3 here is CASSLAEASRGHTDTQYF. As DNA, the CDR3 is TGTGCCAGCAGCTTGGCCGAGGCTAGCCGGGGGCACACAGATACGCAGTATTTT.

In nucleotides, the CDR3 is TGTGCCAGCAGCTTGGCCAGCGCGGGCGAGCAGTACTTC. Amino acids: CASSLASAGEQYF. The chain carries TRBV5-4 and TRBJ2-7; TRBD2 is a possible D gene (5 bases). Trimming cost V 0 bases and J 6 bases, with 10 bases left between them. The CDR3 is 13 residues long. Germline values: CDR1 SGHNT, CDR2 YYREEE (reference sequence).

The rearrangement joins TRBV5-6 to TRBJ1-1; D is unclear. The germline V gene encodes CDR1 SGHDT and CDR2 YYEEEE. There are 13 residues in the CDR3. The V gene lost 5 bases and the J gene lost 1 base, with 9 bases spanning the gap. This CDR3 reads CASRMGPNTEAFF. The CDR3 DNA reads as TGTGCCAGCAGGATGGGTCCGAACACTGAAGCTTTCTTT.

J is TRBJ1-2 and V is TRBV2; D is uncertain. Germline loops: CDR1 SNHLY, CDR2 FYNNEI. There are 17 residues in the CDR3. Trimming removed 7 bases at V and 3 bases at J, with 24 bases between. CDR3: CASIPNRAEPWYYGYTF. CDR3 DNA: TGTGCCAGCATCCCTAACCGCGCAGAACCTTGGTACTATGGCTACACCTTC.

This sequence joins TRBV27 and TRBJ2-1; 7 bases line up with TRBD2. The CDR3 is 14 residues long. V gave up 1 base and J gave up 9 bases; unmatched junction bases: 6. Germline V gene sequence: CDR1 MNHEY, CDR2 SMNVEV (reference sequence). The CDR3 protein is CASSLYGRFGEQFF. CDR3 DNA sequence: TGTGCCAGCAGTTTATACGGGAGGTTCGGTGAGCAGTTCTTC.

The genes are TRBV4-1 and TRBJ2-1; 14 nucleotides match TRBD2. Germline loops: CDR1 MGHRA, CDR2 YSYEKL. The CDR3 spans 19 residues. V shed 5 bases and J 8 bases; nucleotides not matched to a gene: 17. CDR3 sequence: CASSASGLAGVTALYEQFF. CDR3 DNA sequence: TGCGCCAGCAGCGCATCGGGACTAGCGGGAGTCACTGCTCTCTATGAGCAGTTCTTC.

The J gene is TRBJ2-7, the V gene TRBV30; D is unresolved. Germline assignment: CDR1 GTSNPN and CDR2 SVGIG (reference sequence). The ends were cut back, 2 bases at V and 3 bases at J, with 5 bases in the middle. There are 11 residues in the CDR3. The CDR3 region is CAWSPRYEQYF. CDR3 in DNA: TGTGCCTGGAGTCCCCGCTACGAGCAGTACTTC.

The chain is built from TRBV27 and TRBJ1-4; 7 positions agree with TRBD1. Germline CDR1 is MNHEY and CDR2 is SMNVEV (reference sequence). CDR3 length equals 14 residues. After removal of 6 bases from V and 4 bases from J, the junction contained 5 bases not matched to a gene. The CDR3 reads CASRTGTVNEKLFF. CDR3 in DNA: TGTGCCAGCAGAACCGGGACAGTTAATGAAAAACTGTTTTTT. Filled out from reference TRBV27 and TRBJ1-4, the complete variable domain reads EAQVTQNPRYLITVTGKKLTVTCSQNMNHEYMSWYRQDPGLGLRQIYYSMNVEVTDKGDVPEGYKVSRKEKRNFPLILESPSPNQTSLYFCASRTGTVNEKLFFGSGTQLSVL.

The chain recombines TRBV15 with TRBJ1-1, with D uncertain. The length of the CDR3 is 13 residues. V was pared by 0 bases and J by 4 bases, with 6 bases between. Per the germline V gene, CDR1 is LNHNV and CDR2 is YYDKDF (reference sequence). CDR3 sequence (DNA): TGTGCCACCAGCAGAGATTGGAGCACTGAAGCTTTCTTT. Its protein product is CATSRDWSTEAFF.

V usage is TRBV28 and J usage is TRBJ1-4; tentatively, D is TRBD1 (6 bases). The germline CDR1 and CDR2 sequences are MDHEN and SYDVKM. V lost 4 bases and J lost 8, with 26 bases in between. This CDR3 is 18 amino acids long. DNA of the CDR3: TGTGCCAGCAGTTCCCCGACTCGGGGACACCAACATGGGGAAAAACTGTTTTTT. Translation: CASSSPTRGHQHGEKLFF.

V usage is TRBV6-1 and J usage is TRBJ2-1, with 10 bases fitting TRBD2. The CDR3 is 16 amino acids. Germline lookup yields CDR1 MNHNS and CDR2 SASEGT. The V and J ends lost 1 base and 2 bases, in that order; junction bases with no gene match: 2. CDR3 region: CASSEVSGGPYNEQFF. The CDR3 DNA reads TGTGCCAGCAGTGAAGTTAGCGGGGGGCCCTACAATGAGCAGTTCTTC.

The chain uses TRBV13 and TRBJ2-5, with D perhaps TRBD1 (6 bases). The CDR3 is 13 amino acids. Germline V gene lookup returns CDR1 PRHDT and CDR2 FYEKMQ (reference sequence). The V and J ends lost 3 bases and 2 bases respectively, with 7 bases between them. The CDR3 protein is CASSLGAQETQYF. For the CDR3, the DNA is TGTGCCAGCAGCTTGGGGGCGCAAGAGACCCAGTACTTC.

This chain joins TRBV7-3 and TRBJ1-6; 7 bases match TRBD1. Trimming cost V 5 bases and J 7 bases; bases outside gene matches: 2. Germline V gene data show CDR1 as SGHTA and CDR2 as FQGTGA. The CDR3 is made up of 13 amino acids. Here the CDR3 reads CASSPGQNSPLHF. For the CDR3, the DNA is TGTGCCAGCAGCCCGGGACAGAATTCACCCCTCCACTTT.

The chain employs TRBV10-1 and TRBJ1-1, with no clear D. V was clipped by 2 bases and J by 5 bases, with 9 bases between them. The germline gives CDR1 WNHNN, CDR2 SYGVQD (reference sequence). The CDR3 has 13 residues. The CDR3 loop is CASSEGRVTEAFF. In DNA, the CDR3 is TGCGCCAGCAGTGAGGGTAGGGTTACTGAAGCTTTCTTT.

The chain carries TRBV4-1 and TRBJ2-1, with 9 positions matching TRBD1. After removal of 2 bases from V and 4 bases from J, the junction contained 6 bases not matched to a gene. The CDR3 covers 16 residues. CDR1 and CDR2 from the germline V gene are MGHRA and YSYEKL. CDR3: CASSQWTGARYNEQFF. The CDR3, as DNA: TGCGCCAGCAGCCAATGGACAGGGGCACGATACAATGAGCAGTTCTTC.

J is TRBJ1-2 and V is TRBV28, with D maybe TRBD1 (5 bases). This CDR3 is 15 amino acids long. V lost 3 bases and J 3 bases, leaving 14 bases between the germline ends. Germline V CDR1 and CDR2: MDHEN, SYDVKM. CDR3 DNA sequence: TGTGCCAGCAGTTTTCGGGACCTCTACTACTATGGCTACACCTTC. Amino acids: CASSFRDLYYYGYTF.

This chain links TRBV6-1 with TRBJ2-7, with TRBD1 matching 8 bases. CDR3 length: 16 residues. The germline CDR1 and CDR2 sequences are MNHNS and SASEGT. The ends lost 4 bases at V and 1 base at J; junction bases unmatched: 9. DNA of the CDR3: TGTGCCAGCAGTGCCGGTCCAGGGGGCACGTCCTACGAGCAGTACTTC. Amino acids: CASSAGPGGTSYEQYF.